This T cell receptor beta chain was obtained from a study of control samples from healthy donors and cancer patients. Assay used: immunoSEQ multiplex PCR; TCRdb lists only in-frame clones, some missing. This table has some 150,000 clones, just over 95% appearing once. The CDR3 is 11 amino acids. Trimming cost V 0 bases and J 9 bases, with 4 bases left between them. Germline CDR1 reads SGHDT; CDR2 reads YYEEEE. The rearrangement uses TRBV5-6 and TRBJ2-1; no clear D. The specimen was blood. The receptor's source is a woman aged 25 to 39 in good health. The DNA of the CDR3 is TGTGCCAGCAGCTTGGATAGTGAGCAGTTCTTC. It encodes CASSLDSEQFF.